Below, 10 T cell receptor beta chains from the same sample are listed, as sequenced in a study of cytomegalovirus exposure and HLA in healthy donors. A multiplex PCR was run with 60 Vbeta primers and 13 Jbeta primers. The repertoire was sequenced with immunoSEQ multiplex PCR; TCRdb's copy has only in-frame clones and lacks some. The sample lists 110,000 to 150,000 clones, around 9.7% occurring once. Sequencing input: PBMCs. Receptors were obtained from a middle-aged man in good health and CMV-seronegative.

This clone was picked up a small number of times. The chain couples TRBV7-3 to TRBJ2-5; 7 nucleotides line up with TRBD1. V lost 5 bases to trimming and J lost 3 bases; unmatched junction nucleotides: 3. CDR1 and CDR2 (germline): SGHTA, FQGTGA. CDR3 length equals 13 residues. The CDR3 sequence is CASSPGTEETQYF. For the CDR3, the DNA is TGTGCCAGCAGCCCTGGGACAGAAGAGACCCAGTACTTC.

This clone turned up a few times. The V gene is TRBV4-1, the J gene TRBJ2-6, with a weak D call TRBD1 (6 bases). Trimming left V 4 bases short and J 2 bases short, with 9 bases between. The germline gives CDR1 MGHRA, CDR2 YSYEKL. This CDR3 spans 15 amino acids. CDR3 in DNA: TGCGCCAGCAGCCGAACAGGGACTGGGGCCAACGTCCTGACTTTC. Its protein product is CASSRTGTGANVLTF.

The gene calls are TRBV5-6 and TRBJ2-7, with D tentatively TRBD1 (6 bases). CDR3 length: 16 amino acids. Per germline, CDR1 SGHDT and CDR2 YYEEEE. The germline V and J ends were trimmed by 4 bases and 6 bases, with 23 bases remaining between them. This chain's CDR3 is CASSTGIRRPQGEQYF. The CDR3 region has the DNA TGTGCCAGCAGCACAGGGATCAGGCGACCCCAGGGCGAGCAGTACTTC.

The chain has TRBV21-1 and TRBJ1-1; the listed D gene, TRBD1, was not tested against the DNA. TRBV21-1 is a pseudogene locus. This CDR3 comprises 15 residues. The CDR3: CASSNLDRLNTEAFF. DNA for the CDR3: TGTGCCAGCAGCAATTTGGACAGGTTGAACACTGAAGCTTTCTTT.

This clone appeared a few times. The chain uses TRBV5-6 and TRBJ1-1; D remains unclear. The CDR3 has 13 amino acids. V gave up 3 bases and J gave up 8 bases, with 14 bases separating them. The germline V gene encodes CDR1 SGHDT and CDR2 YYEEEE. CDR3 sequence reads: CASSSGREDEAFF. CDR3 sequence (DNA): TGTGCCAGCAGCTCGGGCCGGGAGGACGAAGCTTTCTTT.

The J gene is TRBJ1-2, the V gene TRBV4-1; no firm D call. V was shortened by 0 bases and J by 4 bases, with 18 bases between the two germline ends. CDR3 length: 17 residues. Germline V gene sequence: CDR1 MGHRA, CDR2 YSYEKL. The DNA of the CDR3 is TGCGCCAGCAGCCAAGATCGAACAGTCCCATCAGTCTATGGCTACACCTTC. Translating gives CASSQDRTVPSVYGYTF.

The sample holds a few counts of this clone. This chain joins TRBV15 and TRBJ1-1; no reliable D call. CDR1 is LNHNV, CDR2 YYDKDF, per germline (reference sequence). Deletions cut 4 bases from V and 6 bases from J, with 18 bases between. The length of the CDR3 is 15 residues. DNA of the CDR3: TGTGCCACCAGCACCAACACGTTTACCTTGTCTGAAGCTTTCTTT. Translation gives CATSTNTFTLSEAFF.

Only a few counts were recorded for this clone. The CDR3 here is CAWSTGTGPEEMNTEAFF. CDR3 coding DNA: TGTGCCTGGAGTACCGGGACAGGGCCCGAGGAGATGAACACTGAAGCTTTCTTT. The chain recombines TRBV30 with TRBJ1-1, with 9 bases lining up with TRBD1. There are 18 residues in the CDR3. V lost 2 bases to trimming and J lost 0 bases; unmatched junction nucleotides: 13. Germline V gene lookup returns CDR1 GTSNPN and CDR2 SVGIG (reference sequence).

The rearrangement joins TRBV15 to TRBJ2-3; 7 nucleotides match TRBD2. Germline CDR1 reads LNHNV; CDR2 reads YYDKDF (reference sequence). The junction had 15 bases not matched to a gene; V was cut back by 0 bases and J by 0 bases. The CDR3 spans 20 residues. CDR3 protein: CATSRDASGMTAASTDTQYF. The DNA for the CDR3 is TGTGCCACCAGCAGAGATGCGAGCGGGATGACTGCCGCTAGCACAGATACGCAGTATTTT.

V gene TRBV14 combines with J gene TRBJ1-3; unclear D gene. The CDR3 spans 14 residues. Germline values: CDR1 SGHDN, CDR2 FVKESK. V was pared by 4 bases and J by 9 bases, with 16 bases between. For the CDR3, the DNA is TGTGCCAGCAGCCGAGACCGCGCTCCAAGCACCATATATTTT. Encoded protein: CASSRDRAPSTIYF.